These T cell receptor beta chains were read from a single sample in a study of blood T cells in healthy people across ages. One entry per CDR3 protein, called by TCRdb with MiXCR from the 5' RACE reads. Of about 640,000 distinct CDR3 sequences in the sample, around three fifths were seen once. The material sequenced was blood. Receptor source: a man aged 55 to 70 in good health. Each CDR3 is given with its conserved first and last residue. D genes are given only for firm matches. A row's size may be missing; if present it is once, few, many or a size class.

V	size	D	J	DNA	CDR3
TRBV5-1	.	.	TRBJ1-4	TGCGCCAGCAGCTTGGCCGGGACGTCTTTGAATGAAAAACTGTTTTTT	CASSLAGTSLNEKLFF
TRBV2	.	.	TRBJ2-3	TGTGCCAGCAGTGTCCGAGCGGACCCCACAGATACGCAGTATTTT	CASSVRADPTDTQYF
TRBV7-8	.	TRBD2	TRBJ2-7	TGTGCCAGCAGCCCCCGGACTAGCTCCCACGAGCAGTACTTC	CASSPRTSSHEQYF
TRBV5-1	few	.	TRBJ2-7	TGCGCCAGCAGCTTGGCCCCGGGAGCCCTGTACTTC	CASSLAPGALYF
TRBV5-1	.	.	TRBJ1-2	TGCGCCAGCAGCTTGGGACCCTCCATAGACTATGGCTACACCTTC	CASSLGPSIDYGYTF
TRBV7-2	.	.	TRBJ1-6	TGTGCCAGCAGCCTCTCGGCGAATTCACCCCTCCACTTT	CASSLSANSPLHF
TRBV7-9	.	.	TRBJ1-2	TGTGCCAGCAGCCAGGGAGGCAGGGAGAACTATGGCTACACCTTC	CASSQGGRENYGYTF
TRBV20-1	.	TRBD2	TRBJ2-2	TGCAGCGCGCGTCAGCGGGGAGCGTCCGGGGAGCTGTTTTTT	CSARQRGASGELFF
TRBV20-1	.	.	TRBJ2-1	TGCAGTGCGGACAGAGCGGTTGGACTCAATGAGCAGTTCTTC	CSADRAVGLNEQFF
TRBV5-5	.	.	TRBJ2-2	TGTGCCAGCAGCTGGGGGGACAGCTACACCGGGGAGCTGTTTTTT	CASSWGDSYTGELFF
TRBV5-1	.	TRBD1	TRBJ1-1	TGCGCCAGCAGCATAAGACAGGGGGGGACTGAAGCTTTCTTT	CASSIRQGGTEAFF
TRBV5-1	.	TRBD2	TRBJ2-1	TGCGCCAGCGGCCTCTCTAGCGGCCCAGAGCAGTTCTTC	CASGLSSGPEQFF
TRBV5-1	.	TRBD1	TRBJ2-5	TGCGCCAGCGCAGGACAGGGGGTATATGAGCAGTACTTC	CASAGQGVYEQYF
TRBV4-1	few	.	TRBJ1-4	TGCGCCAGCAGCCGCCAAGAGGTCGGCCAGGGTCATGAAAAACTGTTTTTT	CASSRQEVGQGHEKLFF
TRBV20-1	few	.	TRBJ2-1	TGCAGTGCTAGAGAGCCGGACACCTCTCAGTTCTTC	CSAREPDTSQFF
TRBV7-6	few	.	TRBJ2-7	TGTGCCAGCAGCTTGGGCAGCTTGGACTCCTACGAGCAGTACTTC	CASSLGSLDSYEQYF
TRBV25-1	.	.	TRBJ1-3	TGTGCCAGCAGTGAATTGGGGGTCTCTGGAAACACCATATATTTT	CASSELGVSGNTIYF
TRBV20-1	few	.	TRBJ2-3	TGCAGTGCTTTAGCCCCAGCGGCCACCACAGATACGCAGTATTTT	CSALAPAATTDTQYF
TRBV2	few	.	TRBJ2-1	TGTGCCAGCAGTGTGGATAGGGGAAGAGACAATGAGCAGTTCTTC	CASSVDRGRDNEQFF
TRBV7-2	few	TRBD2	TRBJ2-1	TGTGCCAGCAGCGAGGGACTAGCGGGGGCCGTTGAGCAGTTCTTC	CASSEGLAGAVEQFF
TRBV7-6	.	.	TRBJ1-6	TGTGCCAGCAGCTTAGGGCGACAGAATAATTCACCCCTCCACTTT	CASSLGRQNNSPLHF
TRBV24-1	.	.	TRBJ2-4	TGTGCCACCAAAAGACAGATAGCCAAAAACATTCAGTACTTC	CATKRQIAKNIQYF
TRBV10-3	.	TRBD2	TRBJ2-5	TGTGCCATCAGTGGGGGACTAGCGGGTGAGACCCAGTACTTC	CAISGGLAGETQYF
TRBV6-6	once	.	TRBJ2-1	TGTGCCAGCAGTCACGTGGTGCCGCGGTACAATGAGCAGTTCTTC	CASSHVVPRYNEQFF
TRBV5-6	.	TRBD1	TRBJ2-7	TGTGCCAGCAGCTCAAAGACAGGGACCGAGCAGTACTTC	CASSSKTGTEQYF
TRBV13	.	TRBD2	TRBJ2-7	TGTGCCAGTGAACTAGCGGGGCTATACCGCCCTCCGAGGCAGTACTTC	CASELAGLYRPPRQYF
TRBV12-3/TRBV12-4	.	.	TRBJ2-7	TGTGCCAGCAGTTTAGCGTCACCCGAGCAGTACTTC	CASSLASPEQYF
TRBV29-1	.	TRBD1	TRBJ1-5	TGCAGCGTGACCGGGACAGGTGATGGGCAGCCCCAGCATTTT	CSVTGTGDGQPQHF
TRBV29-1	.	TRBD1	TRBJ1-1	TGCAGCGTTGAAGGGACAGGGGGCTTTGCTTTCTTT	CSVEGTGGFAFF
TRBV25-1	.	.	TRBJ1-2	TGTGCCAGCAGGTCCCCTAACTATGGCTACACCTTC	CASRSPNYGYTF
TRBV7-8	.	TRBD2	TRBJ2-1	TGTGCCAGCAGCTTGAGACTAGCGGGGGATAGGGAGCAGTTCTTC	CASSLRLAGDREQFF
TRBV11-2	once	TRBD2	TRBJ2-5	TGTGCCAGCAGCCGAGGGACTAGCGGGCGTGAGACCCAGTACTTC	CASSRGTSGRETQYF
TRBV7-2	many	.	TRBJ2-5	TGTGCCAGCAGCTTAGGCAGGGTTCAAGAGACCCAGTACTTC	CASSLGRVQETQYF
TRBV24-1	.	.	TRBJ1-4	TGTGCCACCAGTGATTTGCTCGATGGGAATGAAAAACTGTTTTTT	CATSDLLDGNEKLFF